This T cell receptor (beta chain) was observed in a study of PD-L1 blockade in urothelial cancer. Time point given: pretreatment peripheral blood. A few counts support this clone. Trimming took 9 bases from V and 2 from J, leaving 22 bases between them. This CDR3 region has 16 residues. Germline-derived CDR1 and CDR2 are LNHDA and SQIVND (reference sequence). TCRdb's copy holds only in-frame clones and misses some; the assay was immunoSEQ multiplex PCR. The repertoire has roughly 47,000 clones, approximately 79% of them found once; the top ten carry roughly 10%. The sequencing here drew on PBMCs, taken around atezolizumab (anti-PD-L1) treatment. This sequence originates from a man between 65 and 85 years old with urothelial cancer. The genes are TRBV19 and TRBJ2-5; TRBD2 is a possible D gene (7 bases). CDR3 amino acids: CASPSGGPERQETQYF. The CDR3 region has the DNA TGTGCCAGCCCTTCGGGGGGCCCGGAGAGGCAAGAGACCCAGTACTTC.